The present entry profiles one T cell receptor beta chain with its context. Its target is unknown. CDR1 is GTSNPN, CDR2 SVGIG, per germline (reference sequence). V lost 0 bases, J lost 1 base, and 8 bases lay in between. This CDR3 comprises 14 residues. Generated by immunoSEQ multiplex PCR, the TCRdb table keeps only in-frame clones and is missing some. The table lists about 75,000 clones, roughly nine tenths of them singletons, with 1.3% in the top ten. The data derive from a study of OX40 agonist ivuxolimab in advanced cancers. Overall study results and limits: CD4+ T cells averaged fewer expanded clones than CD8+ T cells.

The source of this sequence is an adult with an advanced solid tumor such as melanoma, head and neck, liver or kidney cancer. The sequencing used CD4+ or CD8+ T cells sorted from blood, collected in a trial of the OX40 agonist ivuxolimab. The V and J genes are TRBV30 and TRBJ2-3; D not resolved. CDR3 loop: CAWSVLDRTDTQYF. DNA of the CDR3: TGTGCCTGGAGTGTACTGGATCGCACAGATACGCAGTATTTT.